This entry describes one T cell receptor (beta chain). Per the original data handling: Amplification from reference gene primers served as the basis for estimated nucleated cell counts. Using immunoSEQ multiplex PCR, the repertoire was profiled, and TCRdb retains in-frame clones only, with some absent. The V and J calls and the clone size are those of that table, but D and trimming were determined from the DNA. Among 210,000 or so clones, 65% to 90% were seen once, and the ten largest hold about 5.1%. The data derive from a study of blood T cell repertoires in COVID-19. Overall study context: The samples span acute and convalescent COVID-19 from the United States, Italy and Spain. PBMCs, B-cell-depleted T cells, or T cells were the source of the cDNA or gDNA that made up the material.

Those enrolled in Seattle joined during active infection and were followed longitudinally afterward. Germline trimming cut 8 bases from V and 8 bases from J; bases unmatched to any gene: 12. The germline CDR1 and CDR2 sequences are MNHEY and SVGAGI. The CDR3 is 15 amino acids. Specimen: peripheral blood. The chain employs TRBV6-5 and TRBJ2-1; TRBD2 matches 10 bases. The TCR sequence derives from a man aged 45 to 65 with COVID-19, enrolled during active disease. Written as DNA, the CDR3 is TGTGCCAGCGGTCGAGGAGCGGGGGGGCTGTATGAGCAGTTCTTC. Translating gives CASGRGAGGLYEQFF.